Below, 31 T cell receptor beta chains from the same sample are listed, as sequenced in a study of blood T cell repertoires in COVID-19 (dated by TCRdb to the early 2020s). Libraries were prepared through the immunoSEQ multiplex PCR assay. TCRdb obtained this table from immuneACCESS and retained in-frame rearrangements with V and J assigned. These tables miss some clones; where compared with another copy, unresolved V genes account for less than half of the shortfall, and the remainder is unexplained. The sample table holds 200,000 to 250,000 clones, of which around 83% were seen once. Together, the top ten hold 10% to 13% of the sample. What was sequenced was peripheral blood. These receptors came from a woman between 45 and 65 years old with COVID-19, enrolled during active disease.

This clone was seen a single time. V is TRBV12-3 or TRBV12-4 and J is TRBJ2-7, with D possibly TRBD1 on 6 matching bases. The CDR3 is 13 residues long. The germline V and J ends were trimmed by 6 bases and 2 bases, with 11 bases remaining between them. CDR3: CASRQTGAYEQYF. The DNA for the CDR3 is TGTGCCAGCAGACAGACAGGTGCCTACGAGCAGTACTTC.

The V call is TRBV19, the J call TRBJ1-5; 7 nucleotides agree with TRBD1. The V gene end was trimmed by 10 bases and the J gene end by 4 bases; junction bases not matched to a gene: 16. Germline assignment: CDR1 LNHDA and CDR2 SQIVND (reference sequence). The CDR3 extends over 16 amino acids. The CDR3, as DNA: TGTGCCACGAAAAGATTTTCCGGGACAGAAAATCAGCCCCAGCATTTT. As protein: CATKRFSGTENQPQHF.

The chain is built from TRBV30 and TRBJ2-3; D perhaps matches TRBD1 (6 bases). Germline lookup yields CDR1 GTSNPN and CDR2 SVGIG (reference sequence). CDR3 size: 15 residues. V lost 5 bases and J 2 bases, leaving 17 bases between the germline ends. CDR3 residues: CAWQTRNRDTDTQYF. Written as DNA, the CDR3 is TGTGCCTGGCAAACCAGGAACAGGGACACAGATACGCAGTATTTT. The variable domain in full, completed from reference TRBV30 and TRBJ2-3, reads SQTIHQWPATLVQPVGSPLSLECTVEGTSNPNLYWYRQAAGRGLQLLFYSVGIGQISSEVPQNLSASRPQDRQFILSSKKLLLSDSGFYLCAWQTRNRDTDTQYFGPGTRLTVL.

This rearrangement joins TRBV11-1 to TRBJ2-1, with D maybe TRBD1 (6 bases). The CDR3 spans 15 residues. V was cut by 3 bases and J by 7 bases, with 16 bases left in between. The germline V gene encodes CDR1 SGHAT and CDR2 FQDESV (reference sequence). The CDR3 sequence is CASSLGWTALNEQFF. CDR3 nucleotide sequence: TGTGCCAGCAGCTTGGGTTGGACAGCCCTTAATGAGCAGTTCTTC.

CDR3 residues: CASSYSKGFYEQYF. Here the CDR3 DNA reads TGTGCCAGCAGTTACTCGAAGGGGTTCTACGAGCAGTACTTC. The chain couples TRBV6-2 or TRBV6-3 to TRBJ2-7; D is possibly TRBD1 (5 bases). The CDR3 has 14 amino acids. Per germline, CDR1 MNHEY and CDR2 SVGEGT. Trimming shortened V by 0 bases and J by 3 bases, and 9 bases separated the two germline ends.

The CDR3 reads CASSLRNPQGGETQYF. The CDR3 DNA follows: TGTGCCAGCAGCTTAAGGAACCCCCAAGGAGGGGAGACCCAGTACTTC. The chain is built from TRBV7-2 and TRBJ2-5; a possible D gene is TRBD2 (6 bases). The germline gives CDR1 SGHTA, CDR2 FQGNSA. V lost 2 bases and J 5 bases, leaving 18 bases between the germline ends. CDR3 length: 16 amino acids.

CDR3 nucleotides: TGCAGCGTTCGGACCTTGGGGACTAGCGGGGGGACCACCACAGATACGCAGTATTTT. Encoded protein: CSVRTLGTSGGTTTDTQYF. The chain employs TRBV29-1 and TRBJ2-3, with 15 nucleotides matching TRBD2. The CDR3 contains 19 residues. The germline CDR1 and CDR2 sequences are SQVTM and ANQGSEA. Trimming took 5 bases from V and 2 from J; bases not matched to a gene: 14.

This clone is a singleton in its sample. DNA for the CDR3: TGTGCCAGCAGCCAAGACTTGGGCCCCCGCCGGGGTGGCTACACCTTC. This sequence encodes CASSQDLGPRRGGYTF. The V and J genes are TRBV3-1 (or the pseudogene TRBV3-2) and TRBJ1-2; D remains ambiguous. Trimming left V 0 bases short and J 7 bases short, with 18 bases between. CDR3 length: 16 amino acids. Germline V gene data show CDR1 as LGHDT and CDR2 as YNNKEL (reference sequence).

This clone has only one observation. Sequence at one end of the junction differs from germline and may be a read error. J is TRBJ1-1 and V is TRBV9; D remains unclear. This CDR3 is 15 amino acids long. The V gene's germline CDR1 is SGDLS and CDR2 YYNGEE. In DNA, the CDR3 is TGTGCCAGCAGCGTAGGGAGGACGGGGAACAGTGAAGCTTTCTTT. Its protein is CASSVGRTGNSEAFF.

The V gene is TRBV14, the J gene TRBJ1-2, with a tentative D call TRBD1 (5 bases). Deletions cut 2 bases from V and 5 bases from J, with 9 bases between. CDR1 and CDR2 (germline): SGHDN, FVKESK. The CDR3 has 13 amino acids. CDR3 protein: CASSQYPGYGYTF. The CDR3 bases are TGTGCCAGCAGCCAATACCCAGGGTATGGCTACACCTTC.

This chain connects TRBV7-9 to TRBJ1-3, with 9 nucleotides matching TRBD1. From germline, CDR1 is SEHNR and CDR2 FQNEAQ (reference sequence). CDR3 length equals 16 residues. With 4 bases clipped from V and 4 bases from J, the junction kept 8 bases outside the gene matches. The CDR3 sequence is CASSSGTGKEGNTIYF. The DNA for the CDR3 is TGTGCCAGCAGCTCCGGGACAGGGAAGGAAGGAAACACCATATATTTT.

This clone was counted only a few times. V and J are TRBV21-1 and TRBJ1-5; the D call TRBD1 from the table was never checked on the DNA. TRBV21-1 is described as a pseudogene. This CDR3 is built from 14 residues. The CDR3 protein is CANDSPGSNQPQHF. The CDR3 region has the DNA TGTGCCAATGACAGCCCTGGGAGCAATCAGCCCCAGCATTTT.

The chain recombines TRBV6-5 with TRBJ2-5; D not certain. CDR3 length: 14 amino acids. The V gene lost 0 bases and the J gene lost 7 bases, with 12 bases spanning the gap. From germline, CDR1 is MNHEY and CDR2 SVGAGI. CDR3 coding DNA: TGTGCCAGCAGTTACTCGGTACTGGCAGGGACCCAGTACTTC. Amino acids: CASSYSVLAGTQYF.

This clone was observed a few times. The genes are TRBV6-6 and TRBJ1-2, with 8 nucleotides matching TRBD1. This CDR3 is built from 13 residues. Trimming cost V 7 bases and J 5 bases; bases outside gene matches: 6. Per the germline V gene, CDR1 is MNHNY and CDR2 is SVGAGI (reference sequence). The CDR3 spells CASTPGQEYGYTF. CDR3 in DNA: TGTGCCAGCACCCCGGGACAGGAATATGGCTACACCTTC.

This clone was recorded only once. The chain couples TRBV5-4 to TRBJ2-2; 9 nucleotides align to TRBD1. Germline CDR1 reads SGHNT; CDR2 reads YYREEE (reference sequence). The trim removed 4 bases at V and 2 bases at J, leaving 9 bases unmatched. The CDR3 consists of 17 residues. CDR3: CASSSIRDRVNTGELFF. DNA for the CDR3: TGTGCCAGCAGCAGTATCCGGGACAGGGTTAACACCGGGGAGCTGTTTTTT.

This clone has only one observation. This rearrangement joins TRBV7-2 to TRBJ1-1; a possible D gene is TRBD1 (5 bases). This CDR3 contains 16 residues. Trimming pared 5 bases from V and 6 bases from J, leaving 22 bases between. CDR1 SGHTA and CDR2 FQGNSA come from the germline V gene. CDR3 coding DNA: TGTGCCAGCAGCGTGGGGGGGTTCAGGGTGAGGCCTGAAGCTTTCTTT. This gives the protein CASSVGGFRVRPEAFF.

The J gene is TRBJ2-5, the V gene TRBV10-1; D not resolved. V gave up 5 bases and J gave up 3 bases, with 4 bases separating them. The CDR3 is made up of 11 amino acids. The germline CDR1 and CDR2 sequences are WNHNN and SYGVQD (reference sequence). The CDR3 sequence is CASSSKETQYF. For the CDR3, the DNA is TGCGCCAGCAGTTCCAAAGAGACCCAGTACTTC.

Remarks on this clone: The junction shows a germline mismatch at one end, possibly a read error. The chain has TRBV12-3 or TRBV12-4 and TRBJ2-1; tentative D call: TRBD1 (5 bases). This CDR3 spans 13 amino acids. Here the CDR3 reads CASSSEPDNGQFF. The CDR3 nucleotides are TGTGCCAGCAGTTCCGAACCGGACAATGGGCAGTTCTTC.

This chain uses TRBV30 with TRBJ1-1, with D tentatively TRBD1 (5 bases). Deletions cut 1 base from V and 5 bases from J, with 14 bases between. The CDR3 spans 14 residues. Germline V gene sequence: CDR1 GTSNPN, CDR2 SVGIG (reference sequence). The DNA for the CDR3 is TGTGCCTGGAGTGAGACAGCCCTCGGGACTGAAGCTTTCTTT. It is translated as CAWSETALGTEAFF.

J is TRBJ2-7 and V is TRBV10-3, with TRBD1 matching over 8 bases. This CDR3 is 17 amino acids long. The germline V gene encodes CDR1 ENHRY and CDR2 SYGVKD. Losses at the gene ends were 2 bases for V and 2 bases for J; bases not matched to a gene: 11. In DNA form, the CDR3 reads TGTGCCATCAGTGAGCGGGGACCCGGGACAGGAGCCTACGAGCAGTACTTC. Translating it yields CAISERGPGTGAYEQYF.

This clone was observed a handful of times. This chain connects TRBV5-4 to TRBJ2-1, with D tentatively TRBD1 (5 bases). The length of the CDR3 is 15 residues. Trimming pared 2 bases from V and 3 bases from J, leaving 12 bases between. CDR1 is SGHNT and CDR2 is YYREEE in the germline V gene (reference sequence). The CDR3 loop is CASSLQEGFYNEQFF. The CDR3 DNA reads TGTGCCAGCAGCTTACAGGAAGGGTTCTACAATGAGCAGTTCTTC. Full variable domain (remainder filled in from reference TRBV5-4 and TRBJ2-1): ETGVTQSPTHLIKTRGQQVTLRCSSQSGHNTVSWYQQALGQGPQFIFQYYREEENGRGNFPPRFSGLQFPNYSSELNVNALELDDSALYLCASSLQEGFYNEQFFGPGTRLTVL.

The chain uses TRBV18 and TRBJ1-2, with D possibly matching TRBD1 (6 bases). Trimming cost V 6 bases and J 3 bases, with 17 bases left between them. Germline CDR1 KGHSH, CDR2 LQKENI. There are 15 residues in the CDR3. CDR3 loop: CASSPDRIIDYGYTF. CDR3 nucleotides: TGTGCCAGCTCCCCTGACAGGATTATAGACTATGGCTACACCTTC.

The gene calls are TRBV15 and TRBJ2-1, with TRBD2 as a possible D gene (7 bases). The CDR3 length is 16 residues. CDR1 is LNHNV and CDR2 is YYDKDF in the germline V gene (reference sequence). Trimming pared 4 bases from V and 0 bases from J, leaving 13 bases between. CDR3 DNA: TGTGCCACCAGCAACGGGGGGCCCAGCTCCTACAATGAGCAGTTCTTC. This translates into CATSNGGPSSYNEQFF.

The J gene is TRBJ2-3, the V gene TRBV2; D is ambiguous. V dropped 10 bases and J dropped 6 bases, with 11 bases sitting between them. The germline V gene encodes CDR1 SNHLY and CDR2 FYNNEI. The CDR3 loop spans 11 amino acids. As DNA, the CDR3 is TGTGCCACCCCCTTCGGGGATACGCAGTATTTT. Translation gives CATPFGDTQYF.

CDR3 sequence (DNA): TGTGCCAGCAGCCAAGATCCGCGGAGCTCCTACGAGCAGTACTTC. Its translation is CASSQDPRSSYEQYF. This chain uses TRBV3-1 (or the pseudogene TRBV3-2) with TRBJ2-7; no definite D call. Per the germline V gene, CDR1 is LGHDT and CDR2 is YNNKEL (reference sequence). The CDR3 runs to 15 residues. V was shortened by 0 bases and J by 0 bases, with 9 bases between the two germline ends.

The chain links TRBV5-1 to TRBJ2-4; perhaps TRBD2 as D (6 bases). Germline assignment: CDR1 SGHRS and CDR2 YFSETQ. The ends were cut back, 4 bases at V and 9 bases at J, with 11 bases in the middle. The CDR3 spans 12 residues. CDR3 DNA sequence: TGCGCCAGCAGCGAGGAGGGTTTCATTCAGTACTTC. Protein: CASSEEGFIQYF.

The chain joins TRBV11-2 to TRBJ1-3; possible D gene TRBD1, 5 bases. The CDR3 loop spans 16 amino acids. Trimming removed 4 bases from V and 0 bases from J, with 13 bases in between. Per germline, CDR1 SGHAT and CDR2 FQNNGV. CDR3 region: CASSYQGTLSGNTIYF. DNA of the CDR3: TGTGCCAGCAGCTATCAGGGTACCCTCTCTGGAAACACCATATATTTT. The full variable domain, in which reference TRBV11-2 and TRBJ1-3 provide the parts outside the CDR3, is EAGVAQSPRYKIIEKRQSVAFWCNPISGHATLYWYQQILGQGPKLLIQFQNNGVVDDSQLPKDRFSAERLKGVDSTLKIQPAKLEDSAVYLCASSYQGTLSGNTIYFGEGSWLTVV.

This chain joins TRBV6-1 and TRBJ1-4, with D maybe TRBD1 (6 bases). Trimming took off 4 bases at V and 4 bases at J, with 16 bases between the two ends. Germline lookup yields CDR1 MNHNS and CDR2 SASEGT. This CDR3 is 16 amino acids long. The CDR3 nucleotides are TGTGCCAGCAGTGCGAGAGACAGGTCCTTTAATGAAAAACTGTTTTTT. It is translated as CASSARDRSFNEKLFF.

CDR3 DNA sequence: TGCGCCAGCAGCCTAGACAGGGCTTATAGCAATCAGCCCCAGCATTTT. Translated: CASSLDRAYSNQPQHF. This chain connects TRBV4-1 to TRBJ1-5; 7 bases match TRBD1. The CDR3 contains 16 residues. V was pared by 4 bases and J by 0 bases, with 6 bases of the junction left unmatched. Per the germline V gene, CDR1 is MGHRA and CDR2 is YSYEKL.

The chain uses TRBV5-8 and TRBJ1-1; D remains unclear. Trimming left V 7 bases short and J 2 bases short, with 18 bases between. Germline CDR1 and CDR2: SGHTS and YDEGEE. This CDR3 is built from 15 residues. The DNA for the CDR3 is TGTGCCAGCTCTTTGGCCCAACCCATAAACACTGAAGCTTTCTTT. Its protein is CASSLAQPINTEAFF. Full variable domain (remainder filled in from reference TRBV5-8 and TRBJ1-1): EAGVTQSPTHLIKTRGQQATLRCSPISGHTSVYWYQQALGLGLQFLLWYDEGEERNRGNFPPRFSGRQFPNYSSELNVNALELEDSALYLCASSLAQPINTEAFFGQGTRLTVV.

This clone appeared a few times. V usage is TRBV7-9 and J usage is TRBJ1-5; 8 bases line up with TRBD1. This CDR3 comprises 15 residues. Germline CDR1 and CDR2: SEHNR and FQNEAQ (reference sequence). With V trimmed by 5 bases and J by 4 bases, 7 bases remained unmatched. In DNA form, the CDR3 reads TGTGCCAGCAGCCTGGACAGGGATAGAAATCAGCCCCAGCATTTT. Translating it yields CASSLDRDRNQPQHF. Using reference TRBV7-9 and TRBJ1-5 for the parts outside the CDR3, the full variable domain is DTGVSQNPRHKITKRGQNVTFRCDPISEHNRLYWYRQTLGQGPEFLTYFQNEAQLEKSRLLSDRFSAERPKGSFSTLEIQRTEQGDSAMYLCASSLDRDRNQPQHFGDGTRLSIL.